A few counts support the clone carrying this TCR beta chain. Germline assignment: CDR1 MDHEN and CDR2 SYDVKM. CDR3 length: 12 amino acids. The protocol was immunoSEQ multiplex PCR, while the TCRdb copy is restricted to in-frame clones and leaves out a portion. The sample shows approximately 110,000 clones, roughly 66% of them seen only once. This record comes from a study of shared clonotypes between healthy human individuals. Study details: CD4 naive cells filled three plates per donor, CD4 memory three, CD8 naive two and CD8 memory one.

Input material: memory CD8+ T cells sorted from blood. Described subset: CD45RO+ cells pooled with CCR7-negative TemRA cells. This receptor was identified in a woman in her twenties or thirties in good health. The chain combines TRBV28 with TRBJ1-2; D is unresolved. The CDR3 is CAVAVSNYGYTF. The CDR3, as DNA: TGTGCAGTAGCCGTCTCTAACTATGGCTACACCTTC.